Each of the 27 T cell receptor beta chains below was sequenced from the same sample in a study of graft-versus-host responses after intestinal transplantation. The protocol was immunoSEQ multiplex PCR, while the TCRdb copy is restricted to in-frame clones and leaves out a portion. This table has 25,000 to 30,000 clones, 82% appearing once. Their target antigens are unknown. Sequenced material: unstimulated CD4+ T cells sorted from spleen or lymph node cells, taken before intestinal transplant. These receptors all stem from a human donor who received an intestinal transplant.

The chain combines TRBV18 with TRBJ1-4, with D possibly matching TRBD1 (5 bases). The CDR3 has 14 amino acids. Per the germline V gene, CDR1 is KGHSH and CDR2 is LQKENI. Trimming pared 8 bases from V and 11 bases from J, leaving 21 bases between. CDR3 nucleotide sequence: TGTGCCAGCCGAAAAGAAGGGGACGAACGTAAACTGTTTTTT. Translating gives CASRKEGDERKLFF.

CDR3 bases: TGTGCCAGCACGGCGGGAGTGCCAGATACGCAGTATTTT. The encoded protein is CASTAGVPDTQYF. The chain combines TRBV6-6 with TRBJ2-3; 7 bases fit TRBD2. Germline assignment: CDR1 MNHNY and CDR2 SVGAGI (reference sequence). V trimming: 7 bases; J trimming: 4 bases; junction bases outside the gene matches: 5. The CDR3 has 13 amino acids.

This chain joins TRBV7-2 and TRBJ2-7, with 10 bases aligning to TRBD2. The V and J ends lost 1 base and 4 bases, in that order; junction bases with no gene match: 10. Germline V gene sequence: CDR1 SGHTA, CDR2 FQGNSA. The CDR3 sequence is 17 residues long. CDR3 DNA sequence: TGTGCCAGCAGCTTAGGGGCTAGCGGGAGTGCAAGGTACGAGCAGTACTTC. Protein sequence: CASSLGASGSARYEQYF.

This clone was observed a few times. This chain connects TRBV6-6 to TRBJ1-6; 9 positions agree with TRBD1. Germline loops: CDR1 MNHNY, CDR2 SVGAGI (reference sequence). The CDR3 contains 16 residues. Trimming at V came to 6 bases and at J to 4 bases, leaving 7 bases not matched to a gene. Here the CDR3 reads CASRRTGVMYNSPLHF. Here the CDR3 DNA reads TGTGCCAGCAGGCGGACAGGGGTAATGTATAATTCACCCCTCCACTTT.

The gene calls are TRBV2 and TRBJ1-2; TRBD1 might be the D (6 bases). There are 14 residues in the CDR3. The germline CDR1 and CDR2 sequences are SNHLY and FYNNEI. V was clipped by 0 bases and J by 7 bases, with 12 bases between them. The CDR3 spells CASSEALAGVGYTF. DNA of the CDR3: TGTGCCAGCAGTGAAGCGCTAGCAGGGGTTGGCTACACCTTC.

The rearrangement links TRBV4-1 to TRBJ2-3; TRBD2 is a possible D gene (6 bases). V was shortened by 0 bases and J by 3 bases, with 16 bases between the two germline ends. The CDR3 sequence is 17 residues long. Germline loops: CDR1 MGHRA, CDR2 YSYEKL. The CDR3 loop is CASSQEGFRGGTDTQYF. Here the CDR3 DNA reads TGCGCCAGCAGCCAAGAAGGATTCAGAGGAGGGACAGATACGCAGTATTTT.

The chain joins TRBV28 to TRBJ1-1, with D possibly matching TRBD1 (5 bases). The CDR3 is 14 residues long. Trimming took 5 bases from V and 4 from J, leaving 14 bases between them. Germline V lookup: CDR1 MDHEN, CDR2 SYDVKM. CDR3 protein: CASSHSGETTEAFF. In DNA, the CDR3 is TGTGCCAGCAGTCACTCGGGGGAGACCACTGAAGCTTTCTTT. The entire variable domain, with the rest obtained from reference TRBV28 and TRBJ1-1, is as follows: DVKVTQSSRYLVKRTGEKVFLECVQDMDHENMFWYRQDPGLGLRLIYFSYDVKMKEKGDIPEGYSVSREKKERFSLILESASTNQTSMYLCASSHSGETTEAFFGQGTRLTVV.

This clone was observed a few times. The chain links TRBV18 to TRBJ1-1; 7 nucleotides match TRBD1. The germline V gene encodes CDR1 KGHSH and CDR2 LQKENI. The CDR3 is 14 amino acids. Germline trimming cut 1 base from V and 1 base from J; bases unmatched to any gene: 0. In DNA form, the CDR3 reads TGTGCCAGCTCACCACAGGGGGCGAACACTGAAGCTTTCTTT. Its protein product is CASSPQGANTEAFF. The complete variable domain, with remaining parts taken from reference TRBV18 and TRBJ1-1, reads NAGVMQNPRHLVRRRGQEARLRCSPMKGHSHVYWYRQLPEEGLKFMVYLQKENIIDESGMPKERFSAEFPKEGPSILRIQQVVRGDSAAYFCASSPQGANTEAFFGQGTRLTVV.

The rearrangement joins TRBV27 to TRBJ2-1; 8 bases fit TRBD2. Germline CDR1 and CDR2: MNHEY and SMNVEV (reference sequence). Unmatched junction bases numbered 8, after V lost 3 bases and J lost 4 bases. The CDR3 contains 16 residues. The DNA of the CDR3 is TGTGCCAGCAGTTTCCGGCTAGCGGGCCGATACAATGAGCAGTTCTTC. Protein sequence: CASSFRLAGRYNEQFF.

V and J are TRBV19 and TRBJ2-7, with TRBD1 matching over 9 bases. Trimming cost V 5 bases and J 3 bases; bases outside gene matches: 8. Germline V gene data show CDR1 as LNHDA and CDR2 as SQIVND (reference sequence). The CDR3 is 15 residues long. CDR3 amino acids: CASSLRDRVVYEQYF. The CDR3 DNA is TGTGCCAGTAGTCTCCGGGACAGGGTGGTCTACGAGCAGTACTTC.

The chain combines TRBV10-3 with TRBJ2-7, with D perhaps matching TRBD1 (6 bases). The CDR3 covers 15 residues. The V gene's germline CDR1 is ENHRY and CDR2 SYGVKD. Trimming shortened V by 3 bases and J by 2 bases, and 14 bases separated the two germline ends. CDR3 coding DNA: TGTGCCATCAGTGATCCTGATCGGGACACCTACGAGCAGTACTTC. This encodes CAISDPDRDTYEQYF.

The rearrangement joins TRBV9 to TRBJ1-1, with D possibly matching TRBD1 (6 bases). V dropped 0 bases and J dropped 7 bases, with 13 bases sitting between them. The germline V gene has CDR1 SGDLS and CDR2 YYNGEE. The length of the CDR3 is 14 residues. The CDR3 protein is CASSVGPRGGEAFF. The CDR3 DNA sequence: TGTGCCAGCAGCGTAGGGCCCAGGGGCGGTGAAGCTTTCTTT.

The chain is built from TRBV7-8 and TRBJ2-7, with 8 bases that match TRBD2. With V trimmed by 1 base and J by 6 bases, 11 bases remained unmatched. From germline, CDR1 is SGHVS and CDR2 FQNEAQ. The CDR3 is 16 amino acids. In DNA form, the CDR3 reads TGTGCCAGCAGCTTAGTGAGCGGGAGCCATTTGATCGAGCAGTACTTC. Residues: CASSLVSGSHLIEQYF. The entire variable domain, with the rest obtained from reference TRBV7-8 and TRBJ2-7, is as follows: GAGVSQSPRYKVAKRGQDVALRCDPISGHVSLFWYQQALGQGPEFLTYFQNEAQLDKSGLPSDRFFAERPEGSVSTLKIQRTQQEDSAVYLCASSLVSGSHLIEQYFGPGTRLTVT.

V gene TRBV18 combines with J gene TRBJ2-7; 12 bases agree with TRBD1. The CDR3 is made up of 15 amino acids. V gave up 8 bases and J gave up 6 bases; unmatched junction bases: 11. Germline V gives CDR1 KGHSH, CDR2 LQKENI. CDR3 sequence reads: CASAYTGTGGSEQYF. The CDR3 region has the DNA TGTGCCAGCGCTTACACCGGGACAGGGGGCTCCGAGCAGTACTTC.

This chain connects TRBV2 to TRBJ2-6; D is ambiguous. Per the germline V gene, CDR1 is SNHLY and CDR2 is FYNNEI. V lost 1 base, J lost 0 bases, and 7 bases lay in between. This CDR3 has 16 residues. In DNA, the CDR3 is TGTGCCAGCAGTGAAGAACAGCACTCTGGGGCCAACGTCCTGACTTTC. It codes for CASSEEQHSGANVLTF. The whole variable domain, remainder taken from reference TRBV2 and TRBJ2-6, is EPEVTQTPSHQVTQMGQEVILRCVPISNHLYFYWYRQILGQKVEFLVSFYNNEISEKSEIFDDQFSVERPDGSNFTLKIRSTKLEDSAMYFCASSEEQHSGANVLTFGAGSRLTVL.

The chain recombines TRBV19 with TRBJ2-5; D not certain. The CDR3 has 13 amino acids. The germline CDR1 and CDR2 sequences are LNHDA and SQIVND (reference sequence). Trimming left V 5 bases short and J 7 bases short, with 14 bases between. CDR3 amino acids: CASSSASRSTQYF. The CDR3 DNA is TGTGCCAGTAGTTCGGCCAGTCGGTCGACCCAGTACTTC.

In its sample, this clone was seen a few times. CDR3 nucleotides: TGCGCCAGCGGTGAACAGGGGGCCTCGAACACCGGGGAGCTGTTTTTT. Protein sequence: CASGEQGASNTGELFF. This chain uses TRBV5-1 with TRBJ2-2, with 9 bases matching TRBD1. Germline CDR1 and CDR2: SGHRS and YFSETQ. The CDR3 length is 16 residues. V trimming: 7 bases; J trimming: 0 bases; junction bases outside the gene matches: 7. The full variable domain, its missing parts supplied by reference TRBV5-1 and TRBJ2-2, is KAGVTQTPRYLIKTRGQQVTLSCSPISGHRSVSWYQQTPGQGLQFLFEYFSETQRNKGNFPGRFSGRQFSNSRSEMNVSTLELGDSALYLCASGEQGASNTGELFFGEGSRLTVL.

This clone has only one observation. This rearrangement joins TRBV11-2 to TRBJ2-4; D is possibly TRBD2 (6 bases). CDR1 SGHAT and CDR2 FQNNGV come from the germline V gene. CDR3 size: 15 residues. Between the trimmed V and J ends, which lost 5 bases and 8 bases, there was a span of 19 bases. CDR3 coding DNA: TGTGCCAGCAGCCCTCTGGCCGCGGGGTTGTACATTCAGTACTTC. Translating it yields CASSPLAAGLYIQYF.

Turning to this clone: The junction does not match germline at one end; this may be a read error. DNA for the CDR3: TGTGCCAGCAGCCAATTGACTAGCGGTCAGAACTTC. This sequence encodes CASSQLTSGQNF. The rearrangement joins TRBV14 to TRBJ2-5; the match to TRBD2 covers 9 bases. CDR3 size: 12 residues. CDR1 and CDR2 from the germline V gene are SGHDN and FVKESK. The full variable domain, with the rest looked up from reference TRBV14 and TRBJ2-5, is EAGVTQFPSHSVIEKGQTVTLRCDPISGHDNLYWYRRVMGKEIKFLLHFVKESKQDESGMPNNRFLAERTGGTYSTLKVQPAELEDSGVYFCASSQLTSGQNFGPGTRLLVL.

The chain recombines TRBV21-1 with TRBJ2-1; the table's TRBD2 call for D was not verified on the DNA. TRBV21-1 is termed a pseudogene. CDR3 length: 22 amino acids. The chain's CDR3 is CASSKDIIGGSGPQTSYNEQFF. The CDR3 DNA is TGTGCCAGCAGCAAAGATATAATCGGTGGTAGCGGACCTCAAACCTCCTACAATGAGCAGTTCTTC.

This clone occurred once. This sequence joins TRBV5-1 and TRBJ2-3; 8 bases align to TRBD1. This CDR3 is built from 15 residues. The V and J ends lost 4 bases and 2 bases, in that order; junction bases with no gene match: 6. In germline, CDR1 is SGHRS, CDR2 YFSETQ. CDR3 sequence reads: CASSTGTGSTDTQYF. Here the CDR3 DNA reads TGCGCCAGCAGCACAGGGACAGGCTCCACAGATACGCAGTATTTT.

The genes are TRBV25-1 and TRBJ1-2; no clear D gene. In germline, CDR1 is MGHDK, CDR2 SYGVNS. Trimming took 0 bases from V and 0 from J, leaving 5 bases between them. CDR3 size: 14 residues. Here the CDR3 DNA reads TGTGCCAGCAGTGAATATGGACCTAACTATGGCTACACCTTC. Translating it yields CASSEYGPNYGYTF.

The V and J genes are TRBV18 and TRBJ2-1, with 15 bases matching TRBD2. Trimming at V came to 3 bases and at J to 4 bases, leaving 1 base not matched to a gene. The CDR3 sequence is 16 residues long. Germline-derived CDR1 and CDR2 are KGHSH and LQKENI. The CDR3 nucleotides are TGTGCCAGCTCACCGGGACTAGCGGGAGGTTACAATGAGCAGTTCTTC. Amino acids: CASSPGLAGGYNEQFF.

A single count supports this clone. This chain joins TRBV19 and TRBJ2-3; weak D call: TRBD2 (6 bases). Trimming left V 5 bases short and J 7 bases short, with 13 bases between. The CDR3 contains 13 residues. Germline V gene lookup returns CDR1 LNHDA and CDR2 SQIVND (reference sequence). CDR3 protein: CASSLGTSNTQYF. For the CDR3, the DNA is TGTGCCAGTAGTTTGGGGACTTCCAATACGCAGTATTTT.

This chain joins TRBV7-6 and TRBJ2-2, with D perhaps assigned TRBD1 or TRBD2 (5 bases each). The CDR3 length is 16 residues. V was clipped by 1 base and J by 7 bases, with 16 bases between them. The germline CDR1 and CDR2 sequences are SGHVS and FNYEAQ. The CDR3 bases are TGTGCCAGCAGCTTAGGACCTGTGGGGACCGTCGGGGAGCTGTTTTTT. This translates into CASSLGPVGTVGELFF.

The chain combines TRBV28 with TRBJ2-3; 8 nucleotides align to TRBD1. Germline CDR1 is MDHEN and CDR2 is SYDVKM. The CDR3 spans 15 residues. The J segment lost 5 bases and the V segment lost 4 bases, leaving 8 bases of the junction unmatched. CDR3 protein: CASSSMTGEGDTQYF. CDR3 in DNA: TGTGCCAGCAGTTCCATGACAGGGGAAGGAGATACGCAGTATTTT. The full variable domain, in which reference TRBV28 and TRBJ2-3 provide the parts outside the CDR3, is DVKVTQSSRYLVKRTGEKVFLECVQDMDHENMFWYRQDPGLGLRLIYFSYDVKMKEKGDIPEGYSVSREKKERFSLILESASTNQTSMYLCASSSMTGEGDTQYFGPGTRLTVL.

The CDR3 region is CASSLKGVQGGTGELFF. The CDR3 DNA reads as TGTGCCAGCAGCTTAAAGGGTGTACAGGGCGGCACCGGGGAGCTGTTTTTT. V and J are TRBV7-2 and TRBJ2-2; the D gene is possibly TRBD1 (6 bases). This CDR3 has 17 amino acids. The germline gives CDR1 SGHTA, CDR2 FQGNSA. Trimming took off 2 bases at V and 4 bases at J, with 17 bases between the two ends.